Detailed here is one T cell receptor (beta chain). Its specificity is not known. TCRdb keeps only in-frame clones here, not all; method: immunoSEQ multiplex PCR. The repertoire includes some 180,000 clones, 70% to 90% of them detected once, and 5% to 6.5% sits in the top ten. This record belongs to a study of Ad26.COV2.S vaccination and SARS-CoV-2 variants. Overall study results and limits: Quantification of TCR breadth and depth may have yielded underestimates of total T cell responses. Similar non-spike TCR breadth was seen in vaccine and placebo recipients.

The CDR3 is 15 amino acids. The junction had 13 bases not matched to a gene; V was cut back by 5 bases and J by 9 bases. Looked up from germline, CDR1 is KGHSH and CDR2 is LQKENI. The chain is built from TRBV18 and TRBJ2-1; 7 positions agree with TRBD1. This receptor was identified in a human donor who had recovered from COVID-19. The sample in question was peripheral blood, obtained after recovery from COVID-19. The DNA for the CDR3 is TGTGCCAGCTCATCAGACAGGGTGGGAATTGGTGAGCAGTTCTTC. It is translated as CASSSDRVGIGEQFF.